This T cell receptor beta chain was identified in a study of cytomegalovirus exposure and HLA in healthy donors. For the study at large: Within an early data release were tens of millions of unique TCRs drawn from HLA-typed donors. Study-level results: At a 0.05 false discovery rate, a later analysis found 18,000 or so TCR beta sequences to be associated with HLA alleles. TCR beta chains numbering 150 to 200 were designated cytomegalovirus-associated.

In regard to this clone: Its specificity is not known.

Germline V gene data show CDR1 as MNHNY and CDR2 as SVGAGI (reference sequence). Deletions cut 5 bases from V and 2 bases from J, with 15 bases between. The CDR3 loop spans 15 amino acids. The PCR used 60 Vbeta and 13 Jbeta primers. TCRdb's table, derived via immunoSEQ multiplex PCR, lists solely in-frame clones and lacks some. The data show approximately 140,000 clones, about 71% seen once. Sampled while nominally healthy, donors likely had unrecorded immune exposures. The sample comprised PBMCs. The genes are TRBV6-6 and TRBJ1-2; possibly TRBD1 for D (6 bases). The TCR sequence derives from a woman aged 55-69 years in good health and CMV-seropositive. This chain's CDR3 is CASSNRDTLNYGYTF. CDR3 DNA: TGTGCCAGCAGTAACCGGGACACACTAAACTATGGCTACACCTTC.